One sample yielded the 5 T cell receptor beta chains listed below, sequenced in a study of T cell responses to AZD1222 COVID-19 vaccine. Assay used: immunoSEQ multiplex PCR; TCRdb lists only in-frame clones, some missing. This sample yields approximately 90,000 clones, of which 86% are seen a single time; approximately 8% belongs to the top ten. The sample here was peripheral blood, taken on day 0 of AZD1222 vaccination. The receptors derive from an adult in good health.

The sample holds a few counts of this clone. The chain recombines TRBV11-2 with TRBJ2-7, with a possible D match to TRBD1 (5 bases). The germline V gene encodes CDR1 SGHAT and CDR2 FQNNGV. Trimming left V 4 bases short and J 4 bases short, with 8 bases between. The CDR3 extends over 12 amino acids. CDR3 amino acids: CASSSDSYEQYF. CDR3 bases: TGTGCCAGCAGCTCCGACAGTTACGAGCAGTACTTC. Combining the CDR3 with reference TRBV11-2 and TRBJ2-7 gives the whole variable domain EAGVAQSPRYKIIEKRQSVAFWCNPISGHATLYWYQQILGQGPKLLIQFQNNGVVDDSQLPKDRFSAERLKGVDSTLKIQPAKLEDSAVYLCASSSDSYEQYFGPGTRLTVT.

The J gene is TRBJ2-7, the V gene TRBV14; D is uncertain. V lost 1 base, J lost 6 bases, and 4 bases lay in between. CDR3 length equals 11 residues. Germline V gene lookup returns CDR1 SGHDN and CDR2 FVKESK. The CDR3 coding sequence is TGTGCCAGCAGCCAAGTCGCCGAGCAGTACTTC. Protein product: CASSQVAEQYF.

This rearrangement joins TRBV13 to TRBJ1-2, with D possibly being TRBD1 (5 bases). The V gene's germline CDR1 is PRHDT and CDR2 FYEKMQ (reference sequence). The CDR3 is 13 amino acids. The ends were cut back, 4 bases at V and 9 bases at J, with 15 bases in the middle. CDR3 sequence: CASSSRVFSSYTF. DNA for the CDR3: TGTGCCAGCAGCTCCAGGGTTTTTTCGAGCTACACCTTC.

The chain combines TRBV15 with TRBJ1-3; D gene ambiguous. This CDR3 has 15 amino acids. Germline V gene lookup returns CDR1 LNHNV and CDR2 YYDKDF (reference sequence). Trimming took off 0 bases at V and 0 bases at J, with 6 bases between the two ends. CDR3 nucleotide sequence: TGTGCCACCAGCAGAGACCCTTTCTCTGGAAACACCATATATTTT. Translation gives CATSRDPFSGNTIYF.

The rearrangement links TRBV3-1 (or the pseudogene TRBV3-2) to TRBJ2-1; 13 bases are a match to TRBD2. Germline lookup yields CDR1 LGHDT and CDR2 YNNKEL (reference sequence). This CDR3 comprises 17 residues. With V trimmed by 1 base and J by 4 bases, 4 bases remained unmatched. The CDR3 region has the DNA TGTGCCAGCAGCCAAGCAACTAGCGGGAGGGTATACAATGAGCAGTTCTTC. Its translation is CASSQATSGRVYNEQFF.